Each of the 30 T cell receptor beta chains below was sequenced from the same sample in a study of cytomegalovirus exposure and HLA in healthy donors. In the PCR, 60 Vbeta and 13 Jbeta primers were used. Measured with immunoSEQ multiplex PCR; TCRdb has only the in-frame clones, and not every one. The sample carries some 120,000 clones, about 80% recorded once. Sequencing input: PBMCs. These receptors were taken from a woman between 50 and 59 years old in good health and CMV-seropositive.

J is TRBJ2-3 and V is TRBV27, with 8 bases fitting TRBD1. This CDR3 has 16 residues. The V and J ends lost 3 bases and 3 bases, in that order; junction bases with no gene match: 8. Per germline, CDR1 MNHEY and CDR2 SMNVEV (reference sequence). This CDR3 reads CASSFRGTGFTDTQYF. The CDR3 coding sequence is TGTGCCAGCAGTTTCCGTGGGACAGGATTTACAGATACGCAGTATTTT.

The chain's CDR3 is CASSYPGTGTGNTIYF. As DNA, the CDR3 is TGTGCCAGCAGTTACCCAGGGACAGGGACTGGAAACACCATATATTTT. This chain joins TRBV6-6 and TRBJ1-3, with TRBD1 matching 9 bases. The CDR3 totals 16 residues. The germline gives CDR1 MNHNY, CDR2 SVGAGI (reference sequence). V lost 2 bases, J lost 2 bases, and 4 bases stayed unmatched.

The rearrangement uses TRBV11-2 and TRBJ2-7; 12 positions agree with TRBD2. From germline, CDR1 is SGHAT and CDR2 FQNNGV. V lost 5 bases, J lost 5 bases, and 4 bases stayed unmatched. This CDR3 has 14 amino acids. CDR3 region: CASSPSGRAHEQYF. CDR3 in DNA: TGTGCCAGCAGCCCTAGCGGGAGGGCCCACGAGCAGTACTTC.

This clone was recorded a few times. V gene TRBV4-2 combines with J gene TRBJ2-1; D gene uncertain. The V gene's germline CDR1 is LGHNA and CDR2 YNFKEQ. V dropped 0 bases and J dropped 0 bases, with 6 bases sitting between them. The CDR3 totals 15 residues. CDR3 DNA sequence: TGTGCCAGCAGCCAAGACTCTAGCTCCTACAATGAGCAGTTCTTC. This encodes CASSQDSSSYNEQFF.

CDR3 in amino acids: CASRDRDRDNSPLHF. The DNA of the CDR3 is TGTGCCAGCAGGGACCGGGACAGGGATAATTCACCCCTCCACTTT. The chain carries TRBV6-1 and TRBJ1-6; 9 bases are a match to TRBD1. V trimming: 6 bases; J trimming: 5 bases; junction bases outside the gene matches: 5. CDR3 length equals 15 residues. In germline, CDR1 is MNHNS, CDR2 SASEGT.

The chain uses TRBV6-1 and TRBJ1-5; 8 bases are a match to TRBD1. The CDR3 has 13 amino acids. J was trimmed by 6 bases and V by 6 bases; bases with no gene match: 4. Germline CDR1 MNHNS, CDR2 SASEGT. The CDR3 DNA reads TGTGCCAGCAGCGACAGGGGCCTTCAGCCCCAGCATTTT. Translating gives CASSDRGLQPQHF.

The chain uses TRBV4-2 and TRBJ1-4, with 10 bases fitting TRBD1. Germline CDR1 is LGHNA and CDR2 is YNFKEQ. The ends lost 4 bases at V and 0 bases at J; junction bases unmatched: 20. The CDR3 loop spans 22 amino acids. DNA for the CDR3: TGTGCCAGCAGCCGAATTCGACAGGGGGCTACCTCCATAGATGCAACTAATGAAAAACTGTTTTTT. Encoded protein: CASSRIRQGATSIDATNEKLFF.

The V gene is TRBV1, the J gene TRBJ2-7; the DNA was not used to check the table's D call, TRBD2. TRBV1 counts as a pseudogene. This CDR3 has 20 residues. CDR3 protein: CTSSQDKEREVFPSSYEQYF. CDR3 DNA: TGCACCAGCAGCCAAGATAAGGAGCGGGAAGTTTTCCCGAGCTCCTACGAGCAGTACTTC.

V and J are TRBV27 and TRBJ2-2; tentatively, D is TRBD2 (5 bases). The ends were cut back, 3 bases at V and 10 bases at J, with 18 bases in the middle. Germline-derived CDR1 and CDR2 are MNHEY and SMNVEV (reference sequence). The CDR3 contains 15 residues. CDR3: CASSFRPRLGEELFF. CDR3 nucleotides: TGTGCCAGCAGTTTCCGTCCCAGGCTCGGGGAGGAGCTGTTTTTT.

The chain couples TRBV30 to TRBJ1-1; D is uncertain. Germline-derived CDR1 and CDR2 are GTSNPN and SVGIG (reference sequence). The CDR3 runs 11 residues. The V and J ends lost 3 bases and 5 bases respectively, with 7 bases between them. The CDR3 sequence: CAWSRRTEAFF. CDR3 sequence (DNA): TGTGCCTGGAGCAGGCGAACTGAAGCTTTCTTT. The whole variable domain, filled in from reference TRBV30 and TRBJ1-1, reads SQTIHQWPATLVQPVGSPLSLECTVEGTSNPNLYWYRQAAGRGLQLLFYSVGIGQISSEVPQNLSASRPQDRQFILSSKKLLLSDSGFYLCAWSRRTEAFFGQGTRLTVV.

The chain recombines TRBV4-3 with TRBJ2-2; 12 bases agree with TRBD2. V lost 4 bases to trimming and J lost 7 bases; unmatched junction nucleotides: 10. This CDR3 has 17 residues. Germline V lookup: CDR1 LGHNA, CDR2 YSLEER. The chain's CDR3 is CASSPALAGGQGGELFF. The CDR3 region has the DNA TGCGCCAGCAGCCCAGCCCTAGCGGGGGGGCAGGGCGGGGAGCTGTTTTTT.

This chain uses TRBV7-2 with TRBJ2-3; perhaps TRBD1 as D (6 bases). Germline V gene sequence: CDR1 SGHTA, CDR2 FQGNSA. V was trimmed by 5 bases and J by 1 base, leaving 13 bases between them. This CDR3 has 15 residues. The DNA of the CDR3 is TGTGCCAGCAGCCTTACAGGGATGGGCACAGATACGCAGTATTTT. It is translated as CASSLTGMGTDTQYF.

The chain uses TRBV11-1 and TRBJ2-3, with no clear D. CDR1 and CDR2 (germline): SGHAT, FQDESV (reference sequence). V dropped 5 bases and J dropped 1 base, with 7 bases sitting between them. This CDR3 comprises 13 residues. DNA of the CDR3: TGTGCCAGCAGCCTTCCGGGCACAGATACGCAGTATTTT. This translates into CASSLPGTDTQYF. Full variable domain (missing parts from reference TRBV11-1 and TRBJ2-3): EAEVAQSPRYKITEKSQAVAFWCDPISGHATLYWYRQILGQGPELLVQFQDESVVDDSQLPKDRFSAERLKGVDSTLKIQPAELGDSAMYLCASSLPGTDTQYFGPGTRLTVL.

J is TRBJ2-7 and V is TRBV11-1; 10 nucleotides line up with TRBD1. The CDR3 extends over 14 amino acids. Unmatched junction bases numbered 5, after V lost 7 bases and J lost 2 bases. CDR1 and CDR2 from the germline V gene are SGHAT and FQDESV (reference sequence). In DNA, the CDR3 is TGTGCCAGCACCCCGGGACAGGGGACCTACGAGCAGTACTTC. It specifies CASTPGQGTYEQYF. Filled out from reference TRBV11-1 and TRBJ2-7, the complete variable domain reads EAEVAQSPRYKITEKSQAVAFWCDPISGHATLYWYRQILGQGPELLVQFQDESVVDDSQLPKDRFSAERLKGVDSTLKIQPAELGDSAMYLCASTPGQGTYEQYFGPGTRLTVT.

The V and J genes are TRBV15 and TRBJ2-5; D perhaps matches TRBD2 (5 bases). The CDR3 is 14 amino acids. From germline, CDR1 is LNHNV and CDR2 YYDKDF (reference sequence). V shed 4 bases and J shed 2 bases, with 11 bases lying between them. Here the CDR3 reads CATSTGLRQETQYF. The DNA of the CDR3 is TGTGCCACCAGCACCGGACTGCGGCAAGAGACCCAGTACTTC.

The DNA of the CDR3 is TGTGCCAGTACCGGGACAGGGGCGATGAACACTGAAGCTTTCTTT. Translating it yields CASTGTGAMNTEAFF. The V gene is TRBV19, the J gene TRBJ1-1; 10 bases align to TRBD1. Trimming took 7 bases from V and 0 from J; bases not matched to a gene: 5. The CDR3 runs 15 residues. Germline V gene data show CDR1 as LNHDA and CDR2 as SQIVND (reference sequence).

The chain recombines TRBV2 with TRBJ2-3; tentatively, D is TRBD1 (6 bases). Trimming pared 5 bases from V and 1 base from J, leaving 7 bases between. The CDR3 runs 13 residues. CDR1 and CDR2 (germline): SNHLY, FYNNEI. The CDR3 nucleotides read TGTGCCAGCAGTACAGGGCGCACAGATACGCAGTATTTT. Translated: CASSTGRTDTQYF.

V gene TRBV7-2 combines with J gene TRBJ2-1; D ambiguous. The V and J ends lost 0 bases and 4 bases respectively, with 4 bases between them. The germline V gene has CDR1 SGHTA and CDR2 FQGNSA. CDR3 length: 13 residues. In DNA, the CDR3 is TGTGCCAGCAGCTTAGCGGCTTACAATGAGCAGTTCTTC. Translation: CASSLAAYNEQFF.

In the case of this clone: One junction end disagrees with the germline gene, perhaps due to a read error. The chain recombines TRBV4-2 with TRBJ1-1; 10 nucleotides agree with TRBD1. The CDR3 runs to 12 residues. CDR1 is LGHNA, CDR2 YNFKEQ, per germline. DNA of the CDR3: TGTGCCAGCAGCCCGGAGGGACAGGGGACAACGTTT. Protein product: CASSPEGQGTTF.

The chain is built from TRBV7-2 and TRBJ2-5; a possible D gene is TRBD2 (7 bases). Germline V gene lookup returns CDR1 SGHTA and CDR2 FQGNSA. CDR3 size: 15 residues. V lost 5 bases, J lost 5 bases, and 18 bases lay in between. CDR3 sequence: CASSPKGGWGETQYF. CDR3 in DNA: TGTGCCAGCAGCCCAAAGGGGGGGTGGGGGGAGACCCAGTACTTC.

This clone was seen only once. The rearrangement uses TRBV7-3 and TRBJ2-1; D is possibly TRBD2 (7 bases). The CDR3 length is 15 residues. V was pared by 5 bases and J by 4 bases, with 15 bases between. The germline gives CDR1 SGHTA, CDR2 FQGTGA. The CDR3 coding sequence is TGTGCCAGCAGCGTGAGGGGGGGGCGATACAATGAGCAGTTCTTC. It encodes CASSVRGGRYNEQFF.

This chain links TRBV4-3 with TRBJ2-7; 10 bases match TRBD1. Germline CDR1 is LGHNA and CDR2 is YSLEER. With 4 bases clipped from V and 2 bases from J, the junction kept 5 bases outside the gene matches. The CDR3 runs 15 residues. CDR3 sequence: CASSRDRGSPYEQYF. In DNA form, the CDR3 reads TGCGCCAGCAGCCGGGACAGGGGCTCCCCCTACGAGCAGTACTTC.

The rearrangement joins TRBV30 to TRBJ2-1, with 7 bases lining up with TRBD2. The V gene's germline CDR1 is GTSNPN and CDR2 SVGIG (reference sequence). J gave up 14 bases and V 0 bases, and 13 bases lay outside the gene matches. The CDR3 covers 14 residues. The CDR3 DNA follows: TGTGCCTGGAGTGTAGAGACTAGCCCCTCTGCGAAGTTCTTC. The encoded protein is CAWSVETSPSAKFF.

This clone has more than one count but fewer than ten. One junction end does not reproduce the germline sequence, and a read error may be involved. The CDR3 DNA reads as TGCACCAGTCTTTGTCGAGACGAGCAGTACTTC. Its protein is CTSLCRDEQYF. V gene TRBV5-1 combines with J gene TRBJ2-7; no definite D call. Germline lookup yields CDR1 SGHRS and CDR2 YFSETQ. This CDR3 has 11 residues.

The gene calls are TRBV10-1 and TRBJ1-2; D perhaps matches TRBD1 (5 bases). Germline V gene data show CDR1 as WNHNN and CDR2 as SYGVQD (reference sequence). The CDR3 is 17 amino acids. The V gene lost 7 bases and the J gene lost 3 bases, with 24 bases spanning the gap. In DNA, the CDR3 is TGCGCCAGCAACCGAAAGGGGACTGATTCCAGCGACTATGGCTACACCTTC. Its protein product is CASNRKGTDSSDYGYTF.

The genes are TRBV7-2 and TRBJ2-7; tentative D call: TRBD2 (6 bases). Per the germline V gene, CDR1 is SGHTA and CDR2 is FQGNSA. Trimming removed 4 bases from V and 5 bases from J, with 12 bases in between. The CDR3 length is 13 residues. The CDR3 DNA reads TGTGCCAGCAGCTCTCCGGGACTCCACGAGCAGTACTTC. It specifies CASSSPGLHEQYF.

This chain joins TRBV5-1 and TRBJ2-5; 8 bases align to TRBD2. The J call may be incorrect, as the DNA end agrees better with TRBJ2-7. The CDR3 contains 15 residues. Germline V CDR1 and CDR2: SGHRS, YFSETQ. The CDR3 sequence: CASSLEVFGRAEQYF. For the CDR3, the DNA is TGCGCCAGCAGCTTGGAGGTATTCGGGAGGGCCGAGCAGTACTTC.

V gene TRBV5-1 combines with J gene TRBJ1-6; TRBD1 matches 7 bases. V was clipped by 1 base and J by 5 bases; unmatched bases: 9. The V gene's germline CDR1 is SGHRS and CDR2 YFSETQ. The CDR3 covers 17 residues. The CDR3 region is CASSLSDRRINNSPLHF. The CDR3 bases are TGCGCCAGCAGCTTGTCGGACAGGCGAATTAATAATTCACCCCTCCACTTT.

This chain links TRBV5-1 with TRBJ2-7; 12 nucleotides agree with TRBD2. This CDR3 is 15 amino acids long. V lost 5 bases to trimming and J lost 4 bases; unmatched junction nucleotides: 7. Germline lookup yields CDR1 SGHRS and CDR2 YFSETQ. The CDR3, as DNA: TGCGCCAGCAGAGTTGTGACTAGCGGGAGTTACGAGCAGTACTTC. The encoded protein is CASRVVTSGSYEQYF.

The rearrangement joins TRBV2 to TRBJ2-3; D remains ambiguous. The CDR3 has 13 amino acids. Trimming cost V 5 bases and J 4 bases, with 10 bases left between them. Germline CDR1 reads SNHLY; CDR2 reads FYNNEI. The CDR3 sequence: CASSISLADTQYF. The DNA for the CDR3 is TGTGCCAGCAGTATTAGCTTGGCAGATACGCAGTATTTT.